The next 9 T cell receptor beta chains were all read from a single sample in a study of prognosis after radiotherapy for stage I lung cancer. CDR3 of TCR beta was amplified from genomic DNA via a two-round multiplex PCR. The authors ran first-round PCR with primers specific to each TRBV and TRBJ gene. TCRdb used MiXCR to reprocess the multiplex PCR reads, holding one entry per CDR3 protein. Of roughly 30,000 distinct CDR3 sequences in the sample, approximately 29% were seen once. This specimen consisted of PBMCs, obtained before or after stereotactic body radiation therapy (not recorded which). Every receptor here comes from a donor over 45 with non-small cell lung cancer.

This clonotype was observed many times. The chain joins TRBV10-3 to TRBJ2-7; TRBD1 aligns across 8 bases. Trimming removed 5 bases from V and 5 bases from J; junction bases left unmatched: 8. Germline-derived CDR1 and CDR2 are ENHRY and SYGVKD. The length of the CDR3 is 14 residues. For the CDR3, the DNA is TGTGCCATCAGTCTGGACAGGGATTCCCACGAGCAGTACTTC. Encoded protein: CAISLDRDSHEQYF.

This clonotype was seen many times. This CDR3 is CASRRGGGRGGSEKLFF. In DNA form, the CDR3 reads TGTGCCAGCAGACGGGGGGGTGGCCGCGGAGGGAGCGAAAAACTGTTTTTT. This sequence joins TRBV6-1 and TRBJ1-4; TRBD1 might be the D (5 bases). Trimming removed 6 bases from V and 8 bases from J, with 25 bases in between. CDR1 and CDR2 from the germline V gene are MNHNS and SASEGT. The CDR3 covers 17 residues.

For this clonotype: With a much larger clone just one base away, this may be a read error. The chain carries TRBV18 and TRBJ2-5, with TRBD1 as a possible D gene (5 bases). The CDR3 is 12 amino acids. Germline loops: CDR1 KGHSH, CDR2 LQKENI. The CDR3: CANSRQQETQYF. CDR3 DNA sequence: TGTGCCAACTCACGACAGCAAGAGACCCAGTACTTC.

This clonotype was counted many times. V is TRBV6-2 or TRBV6-3 and J is TRBJ1-5; D may be TRBD1 (5 bases). Germline CDR1 MNHEY, CDR2 SVGEGT. Trimming stripped 6 bases from V and 2 bases from J, with 11 bases between. CDR3 length: 14 amino acids. The CDR3 reads CASSPQGGNQPQHF. The CDR3 coding sequence is TGTGCCAGCAGCCCTCAGGGAGGCAATCAGCCCCAGCATTTT.

V and J are TRBV28 and TRBJ2-7; perhaps TRBD1 as D (6 bases). The ends were cut back, 6 bases at V and 6 bases at J, with 15 bases in the middle. The length of the CDR3 is 13 residues. Germline V gene data show CDR1 as MDHEN and CDR2 as SYDVKM. CDR3 nucleotides: TGTGCCAGCAGCCCGGGACACCTGGGCGAGCAGTACTTC. Its translation is CASSPGHLGEQYF.

The chain uses TRBV12-3 or TRBV12-4 and TRBJ1-5; D might be TRBD1 (5 bases). V lost 0 bases and J lost 6, with 12 bases in between. This CDR3 comprises 15 residues. The CDR3 nucleotides are TGTGCCAGCAGTTTAGCGTCGGGGGGAGGTCAGCCCCAGCATTTT. Translated: CASSLASGGGQPQHF.

This clonotype was seen repeatedly, ten times or more. This sequence joins TRBV6-1 and TRBJ1-4, with 7 bases aligning to TRBD1. V gave up 3 bases and J gave up 7 bases; unmatched junction bases: 5. The CDR3 runs to 14 residues. CDR1 MNHNS and CDR2 SASEGT come from the germline V gene. The CDR3 DNA is TGTGCCAGCAGTGACAACAGGGGAGGTGAAAAACTGTTTTTT. This translates into CASSDNRGGEKLFF.

This clonotype was seen repeatedly, ten times or more. The chain couples TRBV7-8 to TRBJ2-3, with D possibly called TRBD1 or TRBD2 (5 bases each). CDR1 is SGHVS, CDR2 FQNEAQ, per germline. This CDR3 region has 14 residues. V was pared by 1 base and J by 5 bases, with 10 bases between. The CDR3 nucleotides read TGTGCCAGCAGCTTAGGATCAGGGAGAGATACGCAGTATTTT. Protein: CASSLGSGRDTQYF.

Many counts were recorded for this clonotype. This chain links TRBV11-3 with TRBJ2-1; 9 bases match TRBD1. CDR3 size: 15 residues. J lost 9 bases, V lost 5 bases, and 11 bases had no gene match. The germline gives CDR1 SGHNT, CDR2 YENEEA. CDR3 in DNA: TGTGCCAGCAGCCAAGCCGGGACAGGGTTGGGTGAGCAGTTCTTC. Protein: CASSQAGTGLGEQFF.